A single sample is the source of the 27 T cell receptor beta chains below, sequenced in a study of blood T cells in healthy people across ages (dated by TCRdb to between 2014 and 2016). Libraries were built with 5' RACE. This sample was sequenced with an Illumina HiSeq 2500. A second roughly 6 to 12 cycle PCR used a sample-barcoded 5' primer and a J-beta primer mix. TCRdb reanalyzed the raw reads on its own, using fastp at Q25 for trimming and MiXCR for clone calling, and kept in-frame beta chains. Rows are unified per CDR3 protein, each entry keeping the most common DNA and genes. Across this sample there are 850,000 to 1,300,000 distinct CDR3 sequences, with more than 35% seen only once. Over 15% of the sample goes to the ten largest clones. Sequences were obtained from blood. Every receptor here comes from a woman in her sixties in good health.

The table lists this clonotype with a few counts. The chain links TRBV10-2 to TRBJ2-1; TRBD2 matches 7 bases. The CDR3 spans 13 residues. After removal of 7 bases from V and 10 bases from J, the junction contained 10 bases not matched to a gene. Per the germline V gene, CDR1 is WSHSY and CDR2 is SAAADI. The CDR3 reads CASNSGGPWEQFF. The CDR3, as DNA: TGCGCCAGCAACTCGGGAGGACCTTGGGAGCAGTTCTTC.

This clonotype was observed a single time. The V call is TRBV4-2, the J call TRBJ2-3; D remains unclear. The CDR3 totals 16 residues. Trimming cost V 0 bases and J 6 bases, with 16 bases left between them. The germline CDR1 and CDR2 sequences are LGHNA and YNFKEQ. The CDR3 DNA follows: TGTGCCAGCAGCCAAGAGAGTGGACCCCATCGCGATACGCAGTATTTT. Protein sequence: CASSQESGPHRDTQYF.

The chain employs TRBV7-2 and TRBJ2-1; 13 nucleotides agree with TRBD2. V gave up 4 bases and J gave up 9 bases; unmatched junction bases: 3. Germline CDR1 is SGHTA and CDR2 is FQGNSA. This CDR3 region has 14 residues. CDR3 amino acids: CASSSRLAGGEQFF. The CDR3 DNA reads TGTGCCAGCAGCTCTAGACTAGCGGGAGGTGAGCAGTTCTTC.

This clonotype was seen a handful of times. CDR3 nucleotide sequence: TGTGCCAGCAAACAGCGCTCCTACAATGAGCAGTTCTTC. Its protein product is CASKQRSYNEQFF. The chain links TRBV2 to TRBJ2-1; D uncertain. In germline, CDR1 is SNHLY, CDR2 FYNNEI. The CDR3 covers 13 residues. The V end lost 7 bases, the J end lost 0 bases, and 7 bases lay between the germline ends.

This clonotype occurred a few times. In DNA, the CDR3 is TGCAGTGCGAAACGGGACCTTGGCTACGAGCAGTACTTC. Protein sequence: CSAKRDLGYEQYF. The genes are TRBV20-1 and TRBJ2-7; D assignment may be TRBD1 or TRBD2 (5 bases each). Germline CDR1 is DFQATT and CDR2 is SNEGSKA (reference sequence). V was shortened by 6 bases and J by 3 bases, with 15 bases between the two germline ends. This CDR3 comprises 13 residues.

CDR3 amino acids: CAISVGRGTEANVLTF. DNA for the CDR3: TGTGCCATCAGTGTGGGCAGGGGGACTGAGGCCAACGTCCTGACTTTC. This chain uses TRBV10-3 with TRBJ2-6, with a possible D match to TRBD1 (7 bases). With 4 bases removed from V and 6 bases from J, the gap between germline ends came to 16 bases. The germline V gene has CDR1 ENHRY and CDR2 SYGVKD. CDR3 length: 16 residues.

In this sample, this clonotype turned up a few times. The rearrangement links TRBV29-1 to TRBJ1-2, with D maybe TRBD1 (5 bases). V was cut by 0 bases and J by 5 bases, with 10 bases left in between. The CDR3 is 13 amino acids. Germline lookup yields CDR1 SQVTM and CDR2 ANQGSEA. The CDR3 loop reads CSVEDSDSYGYTF. CDR3 coding DNA: TGCAGCGTTGAAGATTCAGACAGTTATGGCTACACCTTC.

In this sample, this clonotype turned up a few times. This chain connects TRBV5-1 to TRBJ1-1; TRBD1 matches 7 bases. With 0 bases clipped from V and 1 base from J, the junction kept 3 bases outside the gene matches. This CDR3 spans 15 amino acids. In germline, CDR1 is SGHRS, CDR2 YFSETQ. The CDR3 loop is CASSLVGQANTEAFF. CDR3 sequence (DNA): TGCGCCAGCAGCTTGGTCGGACAGGCGAACACTGAAGCTTTCTTT. The variable domain in full, completed from reference TRBV5-1 and TRBJ1-1, reads KAGVTQTPRYLIKTRGQQVTLSCSPISGHRSVSWYQQTPGQGLQFLFEYFSETQRNKGNFPGRFSGRQFSNSRSEMNVSTLELGDSALYLCASSLVGQANTEAFFGQGTRLTVV.

This clonotype was seen many times. J is TRBJ2-3 and V is TRBV10-3; D ambiguous. CDR1 and CDR2 (germline): ENHRY, SYGVKD. The CDR3 loop spans 13 amino acids. With 6 bases removed from V and 5 bases from J, the gap between germline ends came to 12 bases. CDR3 amino acids: CAISDKYRDTQYF. The DNA of the CDR3 is TGTGCCATCAGCGATAAATATCGAGATACGCAGTATTTT.

The chain combines TRBV2 with TRBJ2-7, with 8 bases aligning to TRBD1. V shed 2 bases, J shed 2 bases, and the junction held 2 bases outside the gene matches. The CDR3 spans 14 residues. Germline-derived CDR1 and CDR2 are SNHLY and FYNNEI. CDR3 loop: CASSEQGAAYEQYF. CDR3 DNA sequence: TGTGCCAGCAGTGAACAGGGGGCTGCCTACGAGCAGTACTTC. The whole variable domain, filled in from reference TRBV2 and TRBJ2-7, reads EPEVTQTPSHQVTQMGQEVILRCVPISNHLYFYWYRQILGQKVEFLVSFYNNEISEKSEIFDDQFSVERPDGSNFTLKIRSTKLEDSAMYFCASSEQGAAYEQYFGPGTRLTVT.

V and J are TRBV6-6 and TRBJ2-7; D assignment may be TRBD1 or TRBD2 (5 bases each). CDR1 MNHNY and CDR2 SVGAGI come from the germline V gene (reference sequence). Trimming removed 4 bases from V and 4 bases from J, with 14 bases in between. The CDR3 length is 14 residues. DNA of the CDR3: TGTGCCAGCAGTTCCGGGACCCGGATATACGAGCAGTACTTC. Translating gives CASSSGTRIYEQYF.

This clonotype was recorded a few times. The rearrangement joins TRBV2 to TRBJ2-3; no firm D call. The CDR3 has 14 residues. V was cut by 1 base and J by 2 bases, with 7 bases left in between. Germline assignment: CDR1 SNHLY and CDR2 FYNNEI. In DNA, the CDR3 is TGTGCCAGCAGTGAAGTAGGTCTCACAGATACGCAGTATTTT. Its protein is CASSEVGLTDTQYF.

This clonotype has more than one count but fewer than ten. V and J are TRBV20-1 and TRBJ2-5; TRBD2 matches at 9 bases. V was pared by 0 bases and J by 4 bases, with 6 bases of the junction left unmatched. Germline V lookup: CDR1 DFQATT, CDR2 SNEGSKA (reference sequence). The CDR3 runs to 15 residues. The CDR3 DNA reads as TGCAGTGCTAGAGAGGCTAGCGGGAAAGTAGAGACCCAGTACTTC. Translation: CSAREASGKVETQYF.

This clonotype has more than one count but fewer than ten. The chain couples TRBV13 to TRBJ2-5; D may be TRBD2 (6 bases). Trimming took 0 bases from V and 11 from J, leaving 10 bases between them. Germline V gene sequence: CDR1 PRHDT, CDR2 FYEKMQ (reference sequence). This CDR3 has 12 amino acids. As DNA, the CDR3 is TGTGCCAGCAGCTTAGGGGCGGGACTTCAGTACTTC. Translating it yields CASSLGAGLQYF.

This clonotype was recorded only once. The J gene is TRBJ2-3, the V gene TRBV3-1, with D unresolved. The CDR3 contains 14 residues. The V end was cut by 3 bases, the J end by 0 bases, with 7 bases between. The germline CDR1 and CDR2 sequences are LGHDT and YNNKEL (reference sequence). DNA for the CDR3: TGTGCCAGCAGCCACTACCCTAGCACAGATACGCAGTATTTT. This translates into CASSHYPSTDTQYF.

On this clonotype: A junction boundary mismatches the germline segment, possibly from a read error. The chain carries TRBV27 and TRBJ2-1; 10 bases line up with TRBD2. The CDR3 runs to 14 residues. CDR1 and CDR2 from the germline V gene are MNHEY and SMNVEV (reference sequence). CDR3 DNA sequence: TGTGCCGGCAGTTTTAGCGGGAGGAGCGATGGGCAGTTCTTC. Protein product: CAGSFSGRSDGQFF.

The chain uses TRBV13 and TRBJ2-1; no definite D call. CDR1 is PRHDT and CDR2 is FYEKMQ in the germline V gene (reference sequence). Deletions cut 4 bases from V and 5 bases from J, with 15 bases between. This CDR3 comprises 15 residues. CDR3 region: CASSSDRTGHNEQFF. Here the CDR3 DNA reads TGTGCCAGCAGCTCAGACCGGACCGGGCACAATGAGCAGTTCTTC.

This sequence joins TRBV11-3 and TRBJ2-7; D remains unclear. The germline V and J ends were trimmed by 5 bases and 6 bases, with 14 bases remaining between them. The CDR3 totals 13 residues. Germline V gene sequence: CDR1 SGHNT, CDR2 YENEEA. CDR3 sequence reads: CASSPGVVGEQYF. CDR3 nucleotide sequence: TGTGCCAGCAGCCCAGGCGTGGTTGGCGAGCAGTACTTC.

This chain uses TRBV30 with TRBJ1-2; 8 bases line up with TRBD1. CDR3 length: 15 residues. J lost 2 bases, V lost 4 bases, and 9 bases had no gene match. The V gene's germline CDR1 is GTSNPN and CDR2 SVGIG (reference sequence). The chain's CDR3 is CAWMGLTGGNYGYTF. The CDR3 DNA is TGTGCCTGGATGGGATTAACAGGGGGGAACTATGGCTACACCTTC.

In its sample, this clonotype was seen a few times. The chain couples TRBV7-6 to TRBJ2-1, with D possibly TRBD1 on 5 matching bases. With 7 bases removed from V and 5 bases from J, the gap between germline ends came to 15 bases. Germline CDR1 and CDR2: SGHVS and FNYEAQ. This CDR3 has 14 amino acids. CDR3 in DNA: TGTGCCAGCACGGTCAAGGGGCTCGACAATGAGCAGTTCTTC. This sequence encodes CASTVKGLDNEQFF.

Note on this clonotype: One base away lies a much larger clone, so this may be a sequencing read error. The V call is TRBV5-5, the J call TRBJ2-4, with D unresolved. The J call may be mistaken, given a closer DNA end match to TRBJ2-7. Looked up from germline, CDR1 is SGHKS and CDR2 is YYEKEE (reference sequence). The CDR3 is 14 residues long. In DNA, the CDR3 is TGTGCCAGCAGCTTCGACTGCCGCTCCTACGAGCAGTACTTC. It encodes CASSFDCRSYEQYF.

This clonotype was counted between two and nine times. This chain uses TRBV10-3 with TRBJ2-6; TRBD1 matches 7 bases. CDR1 and CDR2 (germline): ENHRY, SYGVKD. CDR3 length: 17 amino acids. V lost 7 bases and J lost 2; bases outside the gene matches: 11. CDR3 nucleotides: TGTGCCATCATGAGGGGGCCCTCTGAACCTGGGGCCAACGTCCTGACTTTC. As protein: CAIMRGPSEPGANVLTF.

This chain links TRBV20-1 with TRBJ2-1; TRBD2 agrees at 11 bases. Germline values: CDR1 DFQATT, CDR2 SNEGSKA (reference sequence). CDR3 size: 15 residues. V lost 4 bases and J lost 5; bases outside the gene matches: 7. CDR3: CSAMGLAGGHNEQFF. CDR3 in DNA: TGCAGTGCTATGGGGCTAGCGGGAGGTCACAATGAGCAGTTCTTC.

This clonotype was picked up a small number of times. The rearrangement joins TRBV27 to TRBJ1-2; D is perhaps TRBD1 (6 bases). V lost 6 bases to trimming and J lost 5 bases, with 22 bases between them. In germline, CDR1 is MNHEY, CDR2 SMNVEV (reference sequence). The CDR3 is made up of 16 amino acids. The CDR3 sequence: CASRDTTGTRWYGYTF. The CDR3 coding sequence is TGTGCCAGCAGGGATACTACAGGGACCCGCTGGTATGGCTACACCTTC.

The genes are TRBV12-3 or TRBV12-4 and TRBJ2-7; D not resolved. CDR3 length: 12 residues. With 3 bases removed from V and 9 bases from J, the gap between germline ends came to 12 bases. CDR3 residues: CASSFDRARQYF. Written as DNA, the CDR3 is TGTGCCAGCAGTTTTGATCGCGCCAGGCAGTACTTC.

The CDR3 DNA reads as TGCAGTGCTGCGGGTATTGAAGCTTTCTTT. Its protein product is CSAAGIEAFF. The V and J genes are TRBV20-1 and TRBJ1-1; D gene ambiguous. This CDR3 spans 10 amino acids. V was clipped by 5 bases and J by 7 bases, with 8 bases between them. CDR1 is DFQATT, CDR2 SNEGSKA, per germline (reference sequence).

This chain uses TRBV7-8 with TRBJ2-5; D might be TRBD2 (6 bases). The germline gives CDR1 SGHVS, CDR2 FQNEAQ. The CDR3 runs to 16 residues. Deletions cut 2 bases from V and 4 bases from J, with 17 bases between. The CDR3 DNA sequence: TGTGCCAGCAGCTTATGGCGACTAGGCGCAAGAGAGACCCAGTACTTC. Its protein product is CASSLWRLGARETQYF.